This entry describes one T cell receptor beta chain. Between the trimmed V and J ends, which lost 5 bases and 5 bases, there was a span of 16 bases. The CDR3 is 15 amino acids. From germline, CDR1 is LNHDA and CDR2 SQIVND (reference sequence). This sample is part of a study of blood T cell repertoires in COVID-19. Background on the study: Specimens from acute and convalescent COVID-19 originated in the United States, Italy and Spain. T cells, B-cell-depleted T cells, or PBMCs supplied cDNA or gDNA.

Original data processing: Estimated nucleated cell counts came from reference gene primer amplification. Method: immunoSEQ multiplex PCR; TCRdb's copy keeps in-frame clones and lacks some. Clone size and the V and J calls come from that table; the DNA yielded D and trimming. The sample records hundreds of thousands of clones, roughly 85% being singletons. Sequenced material: peripheral blood. The V and J genes are TRBV19 and TRBJ2-1; tentatively, D is TRBD1 (7 bases). The origin of this receptor is a woman aged 30 to 39 with active or convalescent COVID-19. The CDR3 protein is CASSPVSGGHNEQFF. The CDR3 bases are TGTGCCAGTAGTCCCGTCTCAGGGGGGCACAATGAGCAGTTCTTC.